Listed here are 6 T cell receptor beta chains from one sample, sequenced in a study of lymphopenia after photon versus proton radiotherapy. Produced via immunoSEQ multiplex PCR; TCRdb's table is partial and in-frame only. The repertoire consists of 25,000 to 35,000 clones, with roughly 87% occurring once and the leading ten covering 6.5% to 8.5%. The sample here was peripheral blood, taken from a patient treated with proton-based radiotherapy. The receptor source for this set is an older woman with pancreatic cancer. Some clones in this sample may be carry-over from other donors' samples.

This clone has just one count. This sequence joins TRBV18 and TRBJ2-7, with 11 bases aligning to TRBD2. The ends lost 1 base at V and 1 base at J; junction bases unmatched: 3. Germline CDR1 and CDR2: KGHSH and LQKENI. The CDR3 spans 16 residues. The CDR3 DNA reads TGTGCCAGCTCACCACAACTAGCGGGGGCATCCTACGAGCAGTACTTC. This translates into CASSPQLAGASYEQYF.

Only one count was recorded for this clone. The CDR3 nucleotides read TGTGCCAGCAGTTTGGAATCGGGACAGGATTCTGAAGCTTTCTTT. Translated: CASSLESGQDSEAFF. The rearrangement uses TRBV28 and TRBJ1-1; the match to TRBD1 covers 8 bases. The germline CDR1 and CDR2 sequences are MDHEN and SYDVKM. V was clipped by 3 bases and J by 6 bases; unmatched bases: 9. The length of the CDR3 is 15 residues.

Only one count was recorded for this clone. This chain joins TRBV5-5 and TRBJ2-7, with D maybe TRBD1 (6 bases). The CDR3 covers 13 residues. The V and J ends lost 2 bases and 4 bases respectively, with 10 bases between them. Germline values: CDR1 SGHKS, CDR2 YYEKEE (reference sequence). This CDR3 is CASSLGQLYEQYF. In nucleotides, the CDR3 is TGTGCCAGCAGCTTAGGACAGCTATACGAGCAGTACTTC.

This clone was counted a single time. The DNA of the CDR3 is TGCGCCAGCAGCCCCAGCTATAGCAATCAGCCCCAGCATTTT. Its protein is CASSPSYSNQPQHF. The chain uses TRBV4-3 and TRBJ1-5; D unclear. Germline V CDR1 and CDR2: LGHNA, YSLEER. V lost 4 bases, J lost 0 bases, and 7 bases lay in between. This CDR3 spans 14 amino acids.

The rearrangement joins TRBV11-2 to TRBJ2-1, with D possibly being TRBD1 (5 bases). CDR1 is SGHAT and CDR2 is FQNNGV in the germline V gene. The V gene lost 1 base and the J gene lost 7 bases, with 14 bases spanning the gap. The CDR3 covers 15 residues. The chain's CDR3 is CASSLVKGKGNEQFF. CDR3 DNA: TGTGCCAGCAGCTTAGTGAAGGGGAAAGGGAATGAGCAGTTCTTC. Full variable domain (rest looked up from reference TRBV11-2 and TRBJ2-1): EAGVAQSPRYKIIEKRQSVAFWCNPISGHATLYWYQQILGQGPKLLIQFQNNGVVDDSQLPKDRFSAERLKGVDSTLKIQPAKLEDSAVYLCASSLVKGKGNEQFFGPGTRLTVL.

J is TRBJ2-1 and V is TRBV5-1, with 11 bases identical to TRBD2. CDR1 SGHRS and CDR2 YFSETQ come from the germline V gene. The V segment lost 6 bases and the J segment 2 bases; nucleotides outside the gene matches: 1. This CDR3 contains 14 residues. The CDR3 nucleotides read TGCGCCAGCAATAGCGGGAGGGCCTACAATGAGCAGTTCTTC. It codes for CASNSGRAYNEQFF.